The source of this TCR beta chain is a study of OX40 agonist ivuxolimab in advanced cancers. Study-wide background: An agonistic anti-OX40 (CD134) antibody, ivuxolimab, was used to treat the patients. Study-wide points: Among some nonresponders, normalized T-cell clonal expansion was also low. Averaged across samples, CD8+ T cells carried more expanded clones than CD4+ did. Clones of CD4+ and CD8+ blood T cells grew by week 6 at doses of 0.1 to 3.0 mg/kg.

TCRdb's copy holds only in-frame clones and misses some; the assay was immunoSEQ multiplex PCR. The table lists 55,000 to 75,000 clones, 85% of them singletons, with about 4.1% in the top ten. The CDR3 extends over 13 amino acids. V gave up 10 bases and J gave up 4 bases, with 16 bases separating them. Germline V gene data show CDR1 as SNHLY and CDR2 as FYNNEI. As concerns this clone: Its antigen is currently unknown.

This rearrangement joins TRBV2 to TRBJ1-1; D is possibly TRBD1 (6 bases). This receptor was taken from an adult with an advanced solid tumor such as melanoma, head and neck, liver or kidney cancer. The sample here was CD4+ or CD8+ T cells sorted from blood, taken in a trial of the OX40 agonist ivuxolimab. The CDR3 reads CATKKGGGTEAFF. The CDR3 DNA sequence: TGTGCCACCAAAAAGGGGGGCGGCACTGAAGCTTTCTTT.